These 10 T cell receptor beta chains were sequenced from one sample in a study of spatial heterogeneity in lung cancer. In TCRdb, the 5' RACE reads were re-called with MiXCR into one record per CDR3 protein. The sample contains about 17,000 distinct CDR3 sequences, 15% to 20% of which appear only once. Time point: blood at routine non-recurrence follow-up after resection. The sample here was PBMCs, taken at follow-up. The origin of the receptors is a male donor with early-stage non-small cell lung cancer.

In its sample, this clonotype was seen many times. CDR3 coding DNA: TGCGCCAGCAGCCAGCGCACACTGAAACTGATGAACACTGAAGCTTTCTTT. This sequence encodes CASSQRTLKLMNTEAFF. The chain uses TRBV4-1 and TRBJ1-1; no clear D gene. Germline assignment: CDR1 MGHRA and CDR2 YSYEKL. The CDR3 is 17 amino acids. V lost 3 bases and J lost 0, with 17 bases in between.

The genes are TRBV29-1 and TRBJ2-7, with D perhaps TRBD2 (5 bases). The CDR3 consists of 15 residues. The V gene lost 2 bases and the J gene lost 2 bases, with 16 bases spanning the gap. Germline CDR1 SQVTM, CDR2 ANQGSEA. The CDR3 sequence is CSVESYGESTYEQYF. CDR3 DNA sequence: TGCAGCGTTGAAAGTTACGGGGAAAGCACCTACGAGCAGTACTTC.

This clonotype was seen repeatedly, ten times or more. The rearrangement joins TRBV12-3 or TRBV12-4 to TRBJ2-3; perhaps TRBD1 as D (6 bases). The germline V and J ends were trimmed by 7 bases and 2 bases, with 13 bases remaining between them. CDR3 length: 14 residues. The CDR3 region is CASTLGHSTDTQYF. The CDR3 coding sequence is TGTGCCAGCACGTTGGGACACTCCACAGATACGCAGTATTTT.

V is TRBV7-9 and J is TRBJ1-1; the D gene is possibly TRBD1 (5 bases). The ends were cut back, 5 bases at V and 10 bases at J, with 14 bases in the middle. This CDR3 is 12 amino acids long. CDR1 SEHNR and CDR2 FQNEAQ come from the germline V gene (reference sequence). CDR3 sequence: CASSPDTGGAFF. CDR3 in DNA: TGTGCCAGCAGCCCAGACACTGGGGGAGCTTTCTTT.

The chain carries TRBV27 and TRBJ2-1; TRBD2 is a possible D gene (6 bases). The CDR3 runs 14 residues. Germline V gene data show CDR1 as MNHEY and CDR2 as SMNVEV (reference sequence). Trimming shortened V by 2 bases and J by 9 bases, and 14 bases separated the two germline ends. The CDR3 coding sequence is TGTGCCAGCAGTTTAGGGACGGAGGGACGTGAGCAGTTCTTC. This gives the protein CASSLGTEGREQFF.

The V call is TRBV7-2, the J call TRBJ2-7; 8 bases are a match to TRBD2. The germline CDR1 and CDR2 sequences are SGHTA and FQGNSA. The CDR3 length is 14 residues. Trimming at V came to 3 bases and at J to 7 bases, leaving 8 bases not matched to a gene. The CDR3 region is CASSFSGAGGEQYF. The CDR3 region has the DNA TGTGCCAGCAGCTTTAGCGGGGCCGGGGGGGAGCAGTACTTC.

V is TRBV5-1 and J is TRBJ1-3; D gene ambiguous. Germline CDR1 reads SGHRS; CDR2 reads YFSETQ. This CDR3 region has 16 residues. The V end lost 1 base, the J end lost 0 bases, and 11 bases lay between the germline ends. The CDR3 DNA sequence: TGCGCCAGCAGCTTGTCTGGGTCCTACTCTGGAAACACCATATATTTT. Amino acid sequence: CASSLSGSYSGNTIYF. Based on the CDR3 plus reference TRBV5-1 and TRBJ1-3, the full variable domain is KAGVTQTPRYLIKTRGQQVTLSCSPISGHRSVSWYQQTPGQGLQFLFEYFSETQRNKGNFPGRFSGRQFSNSRSEMNVSTLELGDSALYLCASSLSGSYSGNTIYFGEGSWLTVV.

The genes are TRBV5-5 and TRBJ1-1; D is undetermined. The length of the CDR3 is 16 residues. CDR1 and CDR2 from the germline V gene are SGHKS and YYEKEE (reference sequence). V lost 0 bases, J lost 0 bases, and 12 bases lay in between. This chain's CDR3 is CASSLGNESLNTEAFF. The CDR3, as DNA: TGTGCCAGCAGCTTGGGGAATGAGTCCTTGAACACTGAAGCTTTCTTT.

This clonotype has at least ten counts. The rearrangement links TRBV6-6 to TRBJ2-7, with 7 bases matching TRBD1. This CDR3 is built from 14 residues. V trimming: 6 bases; J trimming: 3 bases; junction bases outside the gene matches: 8. The V gene's germline CDR1 is MNHNY and CDR2 SVGAGI (reference sequence). The CDR3 loop is CASSFLDRVYEQYF. CDR3 bases: TGTGCCAGCAGCTTTCTTGACAGGGTCTACGAGCAGTACTTC.

The chain has TRBV12-3 or TRBV12-4 and TRBJ2-1, with D possibly TRBD1 on 6 matching bases. Trimming took off 8 bases at V and 3 bases at J, with 20 bases between the two ends. This CDR3 has 16 residues. The CDR3 loop is CASFGALGADYNEQFF. In DNA, the CDR3 is TGTGCCAGCTTCGGGGCTTTGGGGGCAGACTACAATGAGCAGTTCTTC.